The 27 T cell receptor beta chains in this list originate from one sample, sequenced in a study of cytomegalovirus exposure and HLA in healthy donors. PCR was performed using 60 Vbeta and 13 Jbeta primers. Here immunoSEQ multiplex PCR was the method, and the copy in TCRdb shows in-frame clones only, minus some. The profile covers about 120,000 clones, with roughly four fifths appearing a single time and roughly 1.2% taken by the ten largest. Sequenced sample: PBMCs. These receptors all come from a woman younger than 45 in good health and CMV-seronegative.

This rearrangement joins TRBV19 to TRBJ2-7; TRBD2 matches at 11 bases. The CDR3 sequence is 16 residues long. The germline gives CDR1 LNHDA, CDR2 SQIVND (reference sequence). V gave up 10 bases and J gave up 0 bases; unmatched junction bases: 11. The CDR3 spells CATKTTGTSGSYEQYF. CDR3 sequence (DNA): TGTGCCACGAAGACTACCGGGACTAGCGGCTCCTACGAGCAGTACTTC.

The chain has TRBV29-1 and TRBJ1-2; TRBD1 might be the D (6 bases). The CDR3 is 14 residues long. Germline loops: CDR1 SQVTM, CDR2 ANQGSEA. V was clipped by 5 bases and J by 8 bases, with 21 bases between them. This CDR3 is CSVSLSGQGRGYTF. CDR3 DNA sequence: TGCAGCGTTTCACTATCAGGGCAGGGGAGAGGCTACACCTTC.

The chain couples TRBV18 to TRBJ2-5, with D tentatively TRBD2 (6 bases). The germline V gene has CDR1 KGHSH and CDR2 LQKENI. V lost 6 bases, J lost 1 base, and 15 bases lay in between. The CDR3 is made up of 15 amino acids. This chain's CDR3 is CASSAWASAQETQYF. CDR3 nucleotides: TGTGCCAGCTCTGCCTGGGCTAGCGCCCAAGAGACCCAGTACTTC.

This chain uses TRBV27 with TRBJ1-1, with D maybe TRBD1 (5 bases). V was pared by 5 bases and J by 0 bases, with 13 bases between. The CDR3 consists of 15 residues. Germline CDR1 and CDR2: MNHEY and SMNVEV (reference sequence). The CDR3 sequence: CASSTTTALNTEAFF. The CDR3 region has the DNA TGTGCCAGCAGTACGACGACAGCACTGAACACTGAAGCTTTCTTT.

The V gene is TRBV28, the J gene TRBJ1-5, with D uncertain. V was trimmed by 2 bases and J by 1 base, leaving 9 bases between them. The CDR3 totals 15 residues. The germline gives CDR1 MDHEN, CDR2 SYDVKM. The CDR3 DNA follows: TGTGCCAGCAGTTTAACAGATTGGAGCAATCAGCCCCAGCATTTT. Protein: CASSLTDWSNQPQHF. Drawing the rest from reference TRBV28 and TRBJ1-5, the complete variable domain is DVKVTQSSRYLVKRTGEKVFLECVQDMDHENMFWYRQDPGLGLRLIYFSYDVKMKEKGDIPEGYSVSREKKERFSLILESASTNQTSMYLCASSLTDWSNQPQHFGDGTRLSIL.

The rearrangement links TRBV4-2 to TRBJ1-4; weak D call: TRBD1 (5 bases). CDR1 and CDR2 from the germline V gene are LGHNA and YNFKEQ. V lost 3 bases and J 5 bases, leaving 10 bases between the germline ends. This CDR3 has 14 residues. The CDR3 DNA reads as TGTGCCAGCAGCCAGGAACGACAGAATGAAAAACTGTTTTTT. Encoded protein: CASSQERQNEKLFF.

The chain uses TRBV27 and TRBJ2-7; a possible D gene is TRBD2 (6 bases). The ends were cut back, 4 bases at V and 0 bases at J, with 10 bases in the middle. This CDR3 has 14 amino acids. CDR1 is MNHEY, CDR2 SMNVEV, per germline (reference sequence). Here the CDR3 DNA reads TGTGCCAGCAGTTCTAGGGACTTCTCCTACGAGCAGTACTTC. This codes for CASSSRDFSYEQYF.

On this clone: Other DNA sequences in the sample encode the same CDR3. The chain employs TRBV6-1 and TRBJ1-5, with D unclear. V lost 1 base and J lost 4, with 8 bases in between. CDR3 length: 14 residues. Germline lookup yields CDR1 MNHNS and CDR2 SASEGT. The CDR3 DNA reads TGTGCCAGCAGTGAAGGTCGGAGTAATCAGCCCCAGCATTTT. Translated: CASSEGRSNQPQHF.

This chain joins TRBV28 and TRBJ2-7; 10 bases map to TRBD2. The length of the CDR3 is 16 residues. J lost 6 bases, V lost 5 bases, and 13 bases had no gene match. Germline CDR1 MDHEN, CDR2 SYDVKM. This chain's CDR3 is CASSPLALAGAGEQYF. The DNA for the CDR3 is TGTGCCAGCAGTCCCCTGGCGCTAGCGGGAGCCGGCGAGCAGTACTTC.

The chain has TRBV6-5 and TRBJ1-1; D unclear. The germline V gene encodes CDR1 MNHEY and CDR2 SVGAGI. Trimming took 6 bases from V and 7 from J, leaving 12 bases between them. The CDR3 consists of 12 residues. DNA for the CDR3: TGTGCCAGCAGCCTCACGGGTATTGAAGCTTTCTTT. Its protein is CASSLTGIEAFF.

This chain links TRBV6-1 with TRBJ2-7, with D possibly TRBD2 on 6 matching bases. Germline CDR1 reads MNHNS; CDR2 reads SASEGT. The length of the CDR3 is 13 residues. The V end was cut by 2 bases, the J end by 7 bases, with 12 bases between. The CDR3 loop is CASSEIGGEEQYF. CDR3 nucleotides: TGTGCCAGCAGTGAAATCGGGGGTGAAGAGCAGTACTTC.

The DNA for the CDR3 is TGTGCCAGCGGAGGGGCAGGAGAAAAAAATCGGTGCTATGGCTACACCTTC. This translates into CASGGAGEKNRCYGYTF. The J gene is TRBJ1-2, the V gene TRBV7-9, with D maybe TRBD1 (5 bases). V was shortened by 8 bases and J by 4 bases, with 26 bases between the two germline ends. The CDR3 runs 17 residues. Germline assignment: CDR1 SEHNR and CDR2 FQNEAQ (reference sequence).

The V gene is TRBV7-8, the J gene TRBJ2-5, with D tentatively TRBD1 (6 bases). The CDR3 covers 17 residues. The V gene lost 1 base and the J gene lost 6 bases, with 21 bases spanning the gap. CDR1 is SGHVS, CDR2 FQNEAQ, per germline. The CDR3 is CASSLEGVWQSKKTQYF. CDR3 coding DNA: TGTGCCAGCAGCTTAGAGGGGGTATGGCAGTCGAAAAAGACCCAGTACTTC.

This chain links TRBV6-6 with TRBJ1-1; D not resolved. V shed 0 bases and J shed 4 bases, with 9 bases lying between them. The germline V gene has CDR1 MNHNY and CDR2 SVGAGI (reference sequence). The CDR3 length is 14 residues. The CDR3 reads CASSYSQPSTEAFF. The CDR3, as DNA: TGTGCCAGCAGTTACTCGCAACCGAGCACTGAAGCTTTCTTT.

This clone was picked up one time. The chain employs TRBV14 and TRBJ2-5, with D maybe TRBD2 (6 bases). The CDR3 extends over 17 amino acids. Trimming removed 2 bases at V and 0 bases at J, with 16 bases between. CDR1 is SGHDN, CDR2 FVKESK, per germline. The CDR3 region is CASSQTRGTIYQETQYF. The CDR3 DNA reads TGTGCCAGCAGCCAAACGCGCGGGACGATATACCAAGAGACCCAGTACTTC.

A few counts support this clone. CDR3 protein: CASSPKPGNTIYF. The CDR3 DNA follows: TGTGCCAGCTCACCCAAGCCTGGAAACACCATATATTTT. The chain uses TRBV18 and TRBJ1-3; no firm D call. Germline CDR1 and CDR2: KGHSH and LQKENI. V was cut by 3 bases and J by 2 bases, with 5 bases left in between. CDR3 length: 13 residues.

The chain recombines TRBV6-5 with TRBJ2-5; 10 bases agree with TRBD1. The CDR3 has 15 amino acids. After removal of 6 bases from V and 5 bases from J, the junction contained 9 bases not matched to a gene. CDR1 MNHEY and CDR2 SVGAGI come from the germline V gene. CDR3 DNA sequence: TGTGCCAGCAGGGCTAGGACAGGGGGTTTGGAGACCCAGTACTTC. It yields the protein CASRARTGGLETQYF.

The chain couples TRBV18 to TRBJ2-7, with 9 bases identical to TRBD1. The CDR3 runs 12 residues. V gave up 8 bases and J gave up 5 bases; unmatched junction bases: 4. From germline, CDR1 is KGHSH and CDR2 LQKENI. The CDR3 DNA reads as TGTGCCAGCGGACGGGACAGGGACGAGCAGTACTTC. The encoded protein is CASGRDRDEQYF.

The chain combines TRBV18 with TRBJ2-5; 8 bases agree with TRBD1. CDR3 size: 13 residues. After removal of 3 bases from V and 11 bases from J, the junction contained 8 bases not matched to a gene. The germline V gene has CDR1 KGHSH and CDR2 LQKENI. The CDR3 loop is CASSPKDREEQYF. The CDR3, as DNA: TGTGCCAGCTCACCTAAGGACAGGGAAGAGCAGTACTTC.

The gene calls are TRBV7-9 and TRBJ2-1, with 10 bases identical to TRBD2. The trim removed 5 bases at V and 2 bases at J, leaving 12 bases unmatched. The CDR3 spans 18 residues. Per the germline V gene, CDR1 is SEHNR and CDR2 is FQNEAQ (reference sequence). The CDR3 coding sequence is TGTGCCAGCAGCACCCCCCCTAGCGGGAGTTTACCCTACAATGAGCAGTTCTTC. Amino acid sequence: CASSTPPSGSLPYNEQFF. Drawing the rest from reference TRBV7-9 and TRBJ2-1, the complete variable domain is DTGVSQNPRHKITKRGQNVTFRCDPISEHNRLYWYRQTLGQGPEFLTYFQNEAQLEKSRLLSDRFSAERPKGSFSTLEIQRTEQGDSAMYLCASSTPPSGSLPYNEQFFGPGTRLTVL.

This clone was counted once. This sequence joins TRBV12-5 and TRBJ1-2; no firm D call. The germline CDR1 and CDR2 sequences are LGHNT and FRNRAP. The germline V and J ends were trimmed by 1 base and 3 bases, with 6 bases remaining between them. The CDR3 length is 13 residues. The CDR3, as DNA: TGTGCTAGTGGTTTGGACGGTTACTATGGCTACACCTTC. Its translation: CASGLDGYYGYTF.

The rearrangement uses TRBV28 and TRBJ2-7, with 14 bases lining up with TRBD2. Germline CDR1 reads MDHEN; CDR2 reads SYDVKM. V lost 2 bases, J lost 10 bases, and 7 bases stayed unmatched. This CDR3 contains 15 residues. The CDR3 loop is CASSLGMGLAGVQYF. The CDR3 coding sequence is TGTGCCAGCAGTTTAGGTATGGGACTAGCGGGAGTTCAGTACTTC.

The J gene is TRBJ2-5, the V gene TRBV4-3; possibly TRBD2 for D (5 bases). V was clipped by 4 bases and J by 5 bases, with 26 bases between them. The CDR3 totals 18 residues. Germline CDR1 LGHNA, CDR2 YSLEER. As DNA, the CDR3 is TGCGCCAGCAGCCGGGGAGTGGTTGGACTCTCCGGCGGGGAGACCCAGTACTTC. Protein sequence: CASSRGVVGLSGGETQYF.

About this clone: Its ends do not fully match the called genes, so a read error is possible. The chain couples TRBV7-7 to TRBJ2-2; 13 bases fit TRBD2. CDR3 length: 16 amino acids. The V gene's germline CDR1 is SSHAT and CDR2 FNYEAQ (reference sequence). The CDR3 DNA reads TGTGCTAGCAGCAAAACTAGCGGGAGGGGTACCGGGGAGCTGTTTTTT. It specifies CASSKTSGRGTGELFF.

This sequence joins TRBV6-4 and TRBJ2-1, with 9 bases aligning to TRBD1. This CDR3 spans 16 amino acids. The germline CDR1 and CDR2 sequences are MRHNA and SNTAGT. With 0 bases clipped from V and 4 bases from J, the junction kept 4 bases outside the gene matches. The CDR3 DNA is TGTGCCAGCAGTGACTCGCACAGGGGGCTTTACAATGAGCAGTTCTTC. This sequence encodes CASSDSHRGLYNEQFF.

This CDR3 is CASSGLAHYEQYF. CDR3 sequence (DNA): TGTGCCAGCAGCGGACTAGCGCATTACGAGCAGTACTTC. The rearrangement joins TRBV7-9 to TRBJ2-7; 9 positions agree with TRBD2. This CDR3 has 13 residues. CDR1 SEHNR and CDR2 FQNEAQ come from the germline V gene (reference sequence). V shed 5 bases, J shed 4 bases, and the junction held 3 bases outside the gene matches. The full variable domain, completed using reference TRBV7-9 and TRBJ2-7, is DTGVSQNPRHKITKRGQNVTFRCDPISEHNRLYWYRQTLGQGPEFLTYFQNEAQLEKSRLLSDRFSAERPKGSFSTLEIQRTEQGDSAMYLCASSGLAHYEQYFGPGTRLTVT.

This clone appeared once. CDR3 DNA sequence: TGTGCCATCGGGGGGAATACGGAGCAGTACTTC. The encoded protein is CAIGGNTEQYF. This sequence joins TRBV10-3 and TRBJ2-7; D is possibly TRBD2 (6 bases). Germline V gene data show CDR1 as ENHRY and CDR2 as SYGVKD. Trimming left V 8 bases short and J 7 bases short, with 12 bases between. This CDR3 is built from 11 residues.